The source of this T cell receptor (beta chain) is a study of blood T cell repertoires in COVID-19. Some clones are missing from TCRdb's copy, which holds only in-frame ones; the method was immunoSEQ multiplex PCR. Here the sample spans some 200,000 clones, roughly 80% being singletons. The germline gives CDR1 SGHAT, CDR2 FQDESV (reference sequence). V was clipped by 2 bases and J by 5 bases; unmatched bases: 3. The CDR3 consists of 15 residues. The V gene is TRBV11-1, the J gene TRBJ2-1; 10 nucleotides match TRBD2. This TCR was recovered from a woman in her forties with acute or convalescent COVID-19. Material for sequencing was peripheral blood. CDR3 nucleotide sequence: TGTGCCAGCAGCTTAACTAGCGGGGTCAACAATGAGCAGTTCTTC. Its protein product is CASSLTSGVNNEQFF.